These 26 T cell receptor beta chains came from one sample sequenced in a study of graft-versus-host responses after intestinal transplantation. Investigators plated some 200,000 CFSE-labeled responder cells together with some 200,000 irradiated stimulator cells labeled with violet dye. The protocol was immunoSEQ multiplex PCR, while the TCRdb copy is restricted to in-frame clones and leaves out a portion. The repertoire holds about 17,000 clones, with about two fifths as singletons. The source material was alloreactive CD8+ T cells from a mixed lymphocyte reaction culture, sampled before intestinal transplant. As for subset: CFSE-low proliferating T cells sorted from approximately 6-day pre-transplant mixed lymphocyte reaction (GvH or HvG direction). These receptors all come from a human patient who received an intestinal transplant.

This rearrangement joins TRBV4-1 to TRBJ2-7, with TRBD2 identical over 9 bases. The CDR3 contains 17 residues. Germline V gives CDR1 MGHRA, CDR2 YSYEKL. Trimming at V came to 0 bases and at J to 3 bases, leaving 9 bases not matched to a gene. The chain's CDR3 is CASSQELALAGIYEQYF. The CDR3 DNA sequence: TGCGCCAGCAGCCAAGAATTGGCGCTAGCGGGAATCTACGAGCAGTACTTC.

The V gene is TRBV10-3, the J gene TRBJ1-2; D not certain. Trimming pared 6 bases from V and 4 bases from J, leaving 12 bases between. This CDR3 contains 13 residues. The germline gives CDR1 ENHRY, CDR2 SYGVKD. The CDR3 DNA is TGTGCCATCAGCCCCACGGGGTTCTATGGCTACACCTTC. Protein: CAISPTGFYGYTF.

This clone is medium-sized by share. The chain uses TRBV5-4 and TRBJ1-1; D call uncertain. Trimming took 4 bases from V and 1 from J, leaving 11 bases between them. CDR1 SGHNT and CDR2 YYREEE come from the germline V gene (reference sequence). The CDR3 contains 14 residues. The CDR3 loop reads CASSGGGRNTEAFF. The CDR3 coding sequence is TGTGCCAGCAGCGGAGGAGGGAGGAACACTGAAGCTTTCTTT.

Of note for this clone: The junction departs from the called germline gene at one end, perhaps through a read error. V and J are TRBV7-2 and TRBJ2-7; possibly TRBD1 for D (5 bases). CDR3 size: 14 residues. From germline, CDR1 is SGHTA and CDR2 FQGNSA. CDR3 nucleotide sequence: TGTGTCAGCAGCTTAGAGGACAACTGCTACGAGCAGTACTTC. This translates into CVSSLEDNCYEQYF.

The V and J genes are TRBV4-1 and TRBJ2-7; maybe TRBD1 (5 bases). The CDR3 loop spans 15 amino acids. The germline V gene encodes CDR1 MGHRA and CDR2 YSYEKL. Trimming removed 0 bases at V and 3 bases at J, with 12 bases between. In DNA form, the CDR3 reads TGCGCCAGCAGCCAAGATACCTATCAGGGCTACGAGCAGTACTTC. Translation gives CASSQDTYQGYEQYF.

The chain is built from TRBV10-3 and TRBJ2-3; the D is unclear. CDR1 ENHRY and CDR2 SYGVKD come from the germline V gene. The CDR3 is made up of 14 amino acids. V shed 4 bases and J shed 1 base, with 9 bases lying between them. CDR3 nucleotides: TGTGCCATCAGTGCAGGCCGGCGCACAGATACGCAGTATTTT. Amino acid sequence: CAISAGRRTDTQYF.

About this clone itself: This sample includes further DNA sequences coding for the same CDR3. V gene TRBV27 combines with J gene TRBJ2-7; 10 bases map to TRBD2. V dropped 2 bases and J dropped 4; count of bases not matched to a gene: 2. CDR1 and CDR2 from the germline V gene are MNHEY and SMNVEV (reference sequence). The CDR3 has 14 amino acids. CDR3: CASSLASGSYEQYF. CDR3 DNA: TGTGCCAGCAGTTTAGCTAGCGGGAGTTACGAGCAGTACTTC.

This chain uses TRBV15 with TRBJ1-5, with 8 bases fitting TRBD1. Per germline, CDR1 LNHNV and CDR2 YYDKDF (reference sequence). The junction had 14 bases not matched to a gene; V was cut back by 0 bases and J by 1 base. This CDR3 spans 20 amino acids. The CDR3 sequence is CATSREAPLNRGKSNQPQHF. The CDR3 DNA is TGTGCCACCAGCAGAGAAGCCCCCTTGAACAGGGGGAAGAGCAATCAGCCCCAGCATTTT.

The V call is TRBV19, the J call TRBJ2-5, with D possibly TRBD2 on 7 matching bases. V shed 6 bases and J shed 5 bases, with 25 bases lying between them. This CDR3 has 17 residues. Germline CDR1 reads LNHDA; CDR2 reads SQIVND (reference sequence). Written as DNA, the CDR3 is TGTGCCAGTAGCCCCCAGGGAAGCGGGACGGGGGCGGAGACCCAGTACTTC. Its translation is CASSPQGSGTGAETQYF.

V is TRBV5-1 and J is TRBJ2-7, with D unresolved. The germline CDR1 and CDR2 sequences are SGHRS and YFSETQ. The CDR3 loop spans 13 amino acids. Between the trimmed V and J ends, which lost 6 bases and 0 bases, there was a span of 10 bases. In DNA form, the CDR3 reads TGCGCCAGCACCCAGACTGACTCCTACGAGCAGTACTTC. This translates into CASTQTDSYEQYF.

The chain links TRBV4-1 to TRBJ2-1, with 7 bases identical to TRBD1. Unmatched junction bases numbered 2, after V lost 0 bases and J lost 3 bases. The CDR3 runs 15 residues. The germline V gene encodes CDR1 MGHRA and CDR2 YSYEKL. CDR3 amino acids: CASSQDWDSYNEQFF. DNA of the CDR3: TGCGCCAGCAGCCAAGATTGGGACAGCTACAATGAGCAGTTCTTC.

The rearrangement links TRBV25-1 to TRBJ1-3, with TRBD1 matching over 7 bases. CDR3 length equals 16 residues. V shed 0 bases and J 0 bases; nucleotides not matched to a gene: 2. Germline CDR1 is MGHDK and CDR2 is SYGVNS. Here the CDR3 DNA reads TGTGCCAGCAGTGAATATCGACAGGGCTCTGGAAACACCATATATTTT. Amino acid sequence: CASSEYRQGSGNTIYF.

This clone appeared a few times. One end of the junction varies from germline; a read error may be responsible. The chain links TRBV6-6 to TRBJ1-2; D may be TRBD1 (6 bases). The CDR3 extends over 15 amino acids. Germline V gene lookup returns CDR1 MNHNY and CDR2 SVGAGI (reference sequence). CDR3 bases: TGTGCCAGCACTTACAATGGGGGCGGGGACTATGGCTACACCTTC. This translates into CASTYNGGGDYGYTF.

The chain recombines TRBV28 with TRBJ1-4; TRBD1 agrees at 7 bases. V trimming: 5 bases; J trimming: 6 bases; junction bases outside the gene matches: 21. The CDR3 has 19 amino acids. The germline CDR1 and CDR2 sequences are MDHEN and SYDVKM. The CDR3 DNA reads as TGTGCCAGCAGTCTCCCGAGAGTACAGGGGTGGCTCGGGGATGAAAAACTGTTTTTT. Protein product: CASSLPRVQGWLGDEKLFF.

The chain joins TRBV30 to TRBJ2-7; the match to TRBD2 covers 10 bases. CDR3 length: 14 amino acids. Trimming took 2 bases from V and 1 from J; bases not matched to a gene: 2. CDR1 is GTSNPN, CDR2 SVGIG, per germline (reference sequence). The CDR3: CAWSSSGRSYEQYF. In DNA, the CDR3 is TGTGCCTGGAGTTCTAGCGGGAGATCCTACGAGCAGTACTTC.

This clone counts as medium-sized. The chain uses TRBV5-1 and TRBJ2-1; TRBD2 agrees at 8 bases. Germline loops: CDR1 SGHRS, CDR2 YFSETQ. The CDR3 contains 18 residues. Germline trimming cut 4 bases from V and 8 bases from J; bases unmatched to any gene: 20. The CDR3 spells CASSPRPALAEPRDEQFF. The CDR3 nucleotides read TGCGCCAGCAGCCCCCGACCTGCACTAGCGGAACCAAGGGATGAGCAGTTCTTC.

The chain combines TRBV21-1 with TRBJ2-2; TRBD2 was called by the table and not checked on the DNA. TRBV21-1 is assigned pseudogene status. The CDR3 has 15 amino acids. CDR3 in amino acids: CASSHFRTGAGELFF. As DNA, the CDR3 is TGTGCCAGCAGCCATTTTCGGACTGGGGCCGGGGAGCTGTTTTTT.

This clone was picked up a small number of times. The chain is built from TRBV5-5 and TRBJ2-5; TRBD2 matches 10 bases. From germline, CDR1 is SGHKS and CDR2 YYEKEE (reference sequence). Trimming took 2 bases from V and 5 from J; bases not matched to a gene: 6. The CDR3 covers 15 residues. The CDR3 DNA follows: TGTGCCAGCAGCTTATCTAGCGGGAGAGTGGAGACCCAGTACTTC. Its protein product is CASSLSSGRVETQYF.

This chain joins TRBV6-5 and TRBJ2-3, with D possibly matching TRBD2 (5 bases). Trimming shortened V by 4 bases and J by 6 bases, and 17 bases separated the two germline ends. The length of the CDR3 is 15 residues. The germline V gene has CDR1 MNHEY and CDR2 SVGAGI. This chain's CDR3 is CASSSPGLPPDTQYF. CDR3 bases: TGTGCCAGCAGTTCACCTGGACTCCCCCCGGATACGCAGTATTTT.

This clone was observed a handful of times. The chain is built from TRBV6-5 and TRBJ2-1; the match to TRBD1 covers 8 bases. The germline V gene has CDR1 MNHEY and CDR2 SVGAGI. Trimming took 4 bases from V and 5 from J; bases not matched to a gene: 1. The CDR3 is made up of 13 amino acids. CDR3 loop: CASSWGQDNEQFF. CDR3 coding DNA: TGTGCCAGCAGTTGGGGACAGGACAATGAGCAGTTCTTC.

The V and J genes are TRBV10-3 and TRBJ2-3; 7 bases line up with TRBD1. The CDR3 covers 16 residues. Germline CDR1 and CDR2: ENHRY and SYGVKD. Unmatched junction bases numbered 12, after V lost 9 bases and J lost 0 bases. The CDR3 sequence is CAILASRDRSTDTQYF. The CDR3 bases are TGTGCCATTCTGGCCTCTCGGGACAGAAGCACAGATACGCAGTATTTT.

The rearrangement links TRBV19 to TRBJ2-7, with D perhaps matching TRBD1 or TRBD2 (5 bases each). Germline CDR1 and CDR2: LNHDA and SQIVND (reference sequence). Trimming took 1 base from V and 3 from J, leaving 10 bases between them. The CDR3 totals 14 residues. The CDR3 DNA follows: TGTGCCAGTAGTATAGTGTGGGGGTTCTACGAGCAGTACTTC. This gives the protein CASSIVWGFYEQYF.

The sample holds a few counts of this clone. The rearrangement joins TRBV6-9 to TRBJ2-7; 9 positions agree with TRBD2. Germline lookup yields CDR1 MNHGY and CDR2 SVAAGI. The CDR3 is 16 amino acids. The J segment lost 2 bases and the V segment lost 8 bases, leaving 13 bases of the junction unmatched. The CDR3 sequence: CASLRASGTEAYEQYF. DNA of the CDR3: TGTGCCAGCCTTCGGGCTAGCGGGACGGAGGCCTACGAGCAGTACTTC.

The chain carries TRBV6-7 and TRBJ2-7, with D unresolved. Being an ORF, TRBV6-7 has a function that is uncertain. The length of the CDR3 is 16 residues. V lost 1 base, J lost 3 bases, and 16 bases lay in between. In DNA form, the CDR3 reads TGTGCCAGCAGTTACTACCGCCCAAAAACGGTCTACGAGCAGTACTTC. Its protein is CASSYYRPKTVYEQYF.

This clone was counted only a few times. The DNA of the CDR3 is TGCGCCAGCAGCCAACTCATAAGGGATGAGCAGTTCTTC. As protein: CASSQLIRDEQFF. The rearrangement uses TRBV4-1 and TRBJ2-1; D remains unclear. The CDR3 is made up of 13 amino acids. V was pared by 2 bases and J by 8 bases, with 10 bases between. Per the germline V gene, CDR1 is MGHRA and CDR2 is YSYEKL.

V is TRBV28 and J is TRBJ1-2; possible D gene TRBD1, 5 bases. The V end was cut by 3 bases, the J end by 6 bases, with 17 bases between. Germline values: CDR1 MDHEN, CDR2 SYDVKM. The CDR3 is made up of 15 amino acids. The CDR3 spells CASSLAVGDSDGYTF. As DNA, the CDR3 is TGTGCCAGCAGTTTGGCGGTGGGGGATTCGGATGGCTACACCTTC.